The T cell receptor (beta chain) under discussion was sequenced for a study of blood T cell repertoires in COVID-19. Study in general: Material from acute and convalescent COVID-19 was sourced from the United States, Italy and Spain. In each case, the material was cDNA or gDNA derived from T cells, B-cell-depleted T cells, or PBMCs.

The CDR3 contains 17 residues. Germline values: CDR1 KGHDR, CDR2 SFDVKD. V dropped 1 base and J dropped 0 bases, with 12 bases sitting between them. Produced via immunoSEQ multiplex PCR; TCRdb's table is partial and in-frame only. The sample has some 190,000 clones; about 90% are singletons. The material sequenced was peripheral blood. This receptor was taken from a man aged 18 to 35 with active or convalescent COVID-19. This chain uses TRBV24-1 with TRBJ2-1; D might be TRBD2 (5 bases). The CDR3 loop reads CATSDFLSEGSYNEQFF. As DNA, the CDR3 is TGTGCCACCAGTGATTTTCTCTCAGAGGGCTCCTACAATGAGCAGTTCTTC.